This T cell receptor beta chain was sequenced during a study of shared clonotypes between healthy human individuals. Turning to the study itself: The composition of the donors was a couple of women and a few men aged 18 to 49.

The test was conducted at deep level. Using immunoSEQ multiplex PCR, the repertoire was profiled, and TCRdb retains in-frame clones only, with some absent. The data hold fewer than 1.4 million clones, with 75% to 85% observed a single time. The germline gives CDR1 SGHTA, CDR2 FQGNSA. Trimming took off 0 bases at V and 4 bases at J, with 8 bases between the two ends. The CDR3 length is 14 residues. The sample was memory CD4+ T cells from PBMCs. Stated subset: CD45RA-negative fraction. This receptor was identified in a young man in good health. Some clones in this sample may be carry-over from other donors' samples. The genes are TRBV7-2 and TRBJ2-3; a possible D gene is TRBD2 (5 bases). The CDR3 protein is CASSLAGSADTQYF. The DNA for the CDR3 is TGTGCCAGCAGCTTAGCGGGTAGCGCAGATACGCAGTATTTT. The whole variable domain, remainder taken from reference TRBV7-2 and TRBJ2-3, is GAGVSQSPSNKVTEKGKDVELRCDPISGHTALYWYRQSLGQGLEFLIYFQGNSAPDKSGLPSDRFSAERTGGSVSTLTIQRTQQEDSAVYLCASSLAGSADTQYFGPGTRLTVL.